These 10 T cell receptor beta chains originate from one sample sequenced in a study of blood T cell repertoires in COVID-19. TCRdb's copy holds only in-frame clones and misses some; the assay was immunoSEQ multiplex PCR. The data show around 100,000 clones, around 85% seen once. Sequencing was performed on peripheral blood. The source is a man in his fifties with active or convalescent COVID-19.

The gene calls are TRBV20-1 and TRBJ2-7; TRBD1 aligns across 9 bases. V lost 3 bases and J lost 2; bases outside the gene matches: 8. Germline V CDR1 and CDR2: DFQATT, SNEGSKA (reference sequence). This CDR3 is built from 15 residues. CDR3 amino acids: CSASLGQGGPYEQYF. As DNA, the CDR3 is TGCAGTGCTAGTTTGGGACAGGGTGGCCCCTACGAGCAGTACTTC.

CDR3 in DNA: TGCGCCAGCAGCGTCGGGACAGGCAACGCCCTTTATGGCTACACCTTC. Its translation: CASSVGTGNALYGYTF. The chain joins TRBV5-1 to TRBJ1-2, with TRBD1 matching over 8 bases. With 4 bases clipped from V and 5 bases from J, the junction kept 13 bases outside the gene matches. The germline V gene encodes CDR1 SGHRS and CDR2 YFSETQ. The CDR3 runs 16 residues.

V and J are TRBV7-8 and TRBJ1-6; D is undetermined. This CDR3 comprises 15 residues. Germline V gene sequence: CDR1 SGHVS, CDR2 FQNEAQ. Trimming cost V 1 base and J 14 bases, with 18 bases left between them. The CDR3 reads CASSLGMSASQTLHF. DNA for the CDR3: TGTGCCAGCAGCTTAGGAATGAGCGCCTCTCAGACCCTCCACTTT.

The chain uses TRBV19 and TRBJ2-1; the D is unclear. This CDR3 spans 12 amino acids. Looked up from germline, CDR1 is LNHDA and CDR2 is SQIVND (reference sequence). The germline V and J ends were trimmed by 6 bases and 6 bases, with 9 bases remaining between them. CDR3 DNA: TGTGCCAGTAGCCTGACTCTCAATGAGCAGTTCTTC. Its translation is CASSLTLNEQFF.

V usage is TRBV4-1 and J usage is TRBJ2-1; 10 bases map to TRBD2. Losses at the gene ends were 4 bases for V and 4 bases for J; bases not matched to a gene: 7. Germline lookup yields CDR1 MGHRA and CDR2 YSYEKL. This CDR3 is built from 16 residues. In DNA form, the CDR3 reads TGCGCCAGCAGCCCCCGTCTAGCGGGGGTGTACAATGAGCAGTTCTTC. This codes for CASSPRLAGVYNEQFF.

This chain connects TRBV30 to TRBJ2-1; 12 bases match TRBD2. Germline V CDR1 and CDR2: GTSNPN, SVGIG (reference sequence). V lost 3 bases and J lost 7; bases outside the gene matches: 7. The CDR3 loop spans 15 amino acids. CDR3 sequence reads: CAWRTGLAGLNEQFF. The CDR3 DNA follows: TGTGCCTGGAGGACCGGACTAGCGGGATTGAATGAGCAGTTCTTC.

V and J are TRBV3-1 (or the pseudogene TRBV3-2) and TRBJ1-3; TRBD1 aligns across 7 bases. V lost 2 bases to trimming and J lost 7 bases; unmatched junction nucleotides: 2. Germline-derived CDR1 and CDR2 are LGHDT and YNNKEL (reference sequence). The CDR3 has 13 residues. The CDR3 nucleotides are TGTGCCAGCAGCCAAACAGGGGTGAACACCATATATTTT. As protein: CASSQTGVNTIYF.

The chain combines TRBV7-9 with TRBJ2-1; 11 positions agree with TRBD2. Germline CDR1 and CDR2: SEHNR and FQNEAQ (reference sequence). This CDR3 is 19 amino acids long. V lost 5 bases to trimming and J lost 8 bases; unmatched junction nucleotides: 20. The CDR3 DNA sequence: TGTGCCAGCAGCCTAAATGGGGGTAGCGGGAGGGCCCGGTACGATGAGCAGTTCTTC. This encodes CASSLNGGSGRARYDEQFF.

This CDR3 is CASSLDVGTGYCEQFF. The CDR3 DNA sequence: TGTGCCAGCAGCTTAGATGTTGGGACAGGGTATTGTGAGCAGTTCTTC. This chain links TRBV11-2 with TRBJ2-1; 9 bases fit TRBD1. The CDR3 has 16 amino acids. Germline CDR1 and CDR2: SGHAT and FQNNGV. J gave up 9 bases and V 0 bases, and 9 bases lay outside the gene matches.

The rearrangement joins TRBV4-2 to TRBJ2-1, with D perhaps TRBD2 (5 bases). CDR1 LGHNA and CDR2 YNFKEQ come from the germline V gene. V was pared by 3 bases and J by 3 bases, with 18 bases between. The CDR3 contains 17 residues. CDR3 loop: CASSHSLAGGGYNEQFF. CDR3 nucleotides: TGTGCCAGCAGCCACAGCCTGGCCGGCGGAGGCTACAATGAGCAGTTCTTC.